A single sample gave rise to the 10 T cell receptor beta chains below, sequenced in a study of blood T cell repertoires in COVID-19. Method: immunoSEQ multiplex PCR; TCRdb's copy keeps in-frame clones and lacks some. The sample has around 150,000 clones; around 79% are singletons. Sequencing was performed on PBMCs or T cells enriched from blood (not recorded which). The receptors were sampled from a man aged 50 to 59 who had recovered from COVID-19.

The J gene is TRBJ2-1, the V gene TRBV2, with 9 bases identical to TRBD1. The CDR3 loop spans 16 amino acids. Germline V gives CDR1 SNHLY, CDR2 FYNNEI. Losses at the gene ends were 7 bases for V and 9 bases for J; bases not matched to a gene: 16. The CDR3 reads CASIGAPGQGLGEQFF. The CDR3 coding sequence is TGTGCCAGCATTGGGGCGCCGGGACAGGGATTAGGTGAGCAGTTCTTC.

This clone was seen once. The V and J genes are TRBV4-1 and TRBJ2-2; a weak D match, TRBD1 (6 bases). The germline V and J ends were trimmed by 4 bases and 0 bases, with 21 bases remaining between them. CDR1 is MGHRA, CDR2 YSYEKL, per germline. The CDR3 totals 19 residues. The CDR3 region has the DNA TGCGCCAGCAGCCCAACCCTTCCAGGGGCCCCCTCGAACACCGGGGAGCTGTTTTTT. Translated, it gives CASSPTLPGAPSNTGELFF.

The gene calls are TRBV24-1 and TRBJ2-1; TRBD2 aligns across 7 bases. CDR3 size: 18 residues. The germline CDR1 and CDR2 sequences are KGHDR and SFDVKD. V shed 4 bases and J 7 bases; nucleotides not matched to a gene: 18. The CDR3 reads CATSDLGGGARNGNEQFF. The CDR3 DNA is TGTGCCACCAGTGACCTTGGGGGAGGGGCTCGGAACGGGAATGAGCAGTTCTTC.

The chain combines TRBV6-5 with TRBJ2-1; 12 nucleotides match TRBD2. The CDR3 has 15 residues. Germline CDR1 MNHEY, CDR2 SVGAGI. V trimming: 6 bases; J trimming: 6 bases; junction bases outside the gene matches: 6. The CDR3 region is CASRGLGLAGNEQFF. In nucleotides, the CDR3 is TGTGCCAGCAGAGGCCTGGGACTAGCGGGCAATGAGCAGTTCTTC.

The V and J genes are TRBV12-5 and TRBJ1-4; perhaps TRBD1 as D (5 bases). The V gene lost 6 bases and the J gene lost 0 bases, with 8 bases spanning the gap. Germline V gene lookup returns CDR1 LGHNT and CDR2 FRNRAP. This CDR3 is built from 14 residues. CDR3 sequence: CASGGGATNEKLFF. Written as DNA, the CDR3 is TGTGCTAGTGGGGGGGGAGCAACTAATGAAAAACTGTTTTTT.

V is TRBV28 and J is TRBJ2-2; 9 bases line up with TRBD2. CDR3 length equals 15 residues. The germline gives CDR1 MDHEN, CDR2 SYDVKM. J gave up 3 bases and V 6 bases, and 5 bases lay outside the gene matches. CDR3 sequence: CASRPLAGYTGELFF. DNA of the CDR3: TGTGCCAGCAGGCCTCTAGCGGGATACACCGGGGAGCTGTTTTTT.

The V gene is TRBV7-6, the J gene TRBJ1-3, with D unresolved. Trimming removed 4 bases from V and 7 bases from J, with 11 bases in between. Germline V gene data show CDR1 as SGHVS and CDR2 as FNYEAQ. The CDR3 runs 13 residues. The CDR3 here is CASSSAIENTIYF. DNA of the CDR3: TGTGCCAGCAGCTCAGCCATTGAGAACACCATATATTTT.

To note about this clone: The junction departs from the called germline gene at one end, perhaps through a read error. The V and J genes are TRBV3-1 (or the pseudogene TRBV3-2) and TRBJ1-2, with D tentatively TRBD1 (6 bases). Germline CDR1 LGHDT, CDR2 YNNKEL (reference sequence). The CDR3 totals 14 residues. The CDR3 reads CASSQAIRGGAKAF. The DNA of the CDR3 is TGTGCCAGCAGCCAAGCCATCCGCGGGGGCGCGAAGGCCTTC.

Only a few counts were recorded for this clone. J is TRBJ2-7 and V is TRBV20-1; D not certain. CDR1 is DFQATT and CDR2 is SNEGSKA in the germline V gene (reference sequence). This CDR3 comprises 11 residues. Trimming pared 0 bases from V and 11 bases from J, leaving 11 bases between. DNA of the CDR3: TGCAGTGCTAGAGATAGACATGAGAAGTACTTC. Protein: CSARDRHEKYF.

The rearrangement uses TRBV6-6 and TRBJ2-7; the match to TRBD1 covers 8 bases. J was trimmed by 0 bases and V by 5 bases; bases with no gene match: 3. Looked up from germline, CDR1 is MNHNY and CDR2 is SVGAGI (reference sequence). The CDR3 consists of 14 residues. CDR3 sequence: CASSQGAISYEQYF. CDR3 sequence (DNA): TGTGCCAGCAGTCAGGGGGCTATCTCCTACGAGCAGTACTTC.